This T cell receptor (beta chain) was documented in a study of post-analysis software for immune sequencing data. This clonotype was detected only a few times. As yet, its antigen is unknown. Unique molecular identifiers tagged the TCR beta cDNA libraries. Using its own MiXCR run on the PCR reads, TCRdb lists one record per CDR3 protein. The data contain fewer than 550,000 distinct CDR3 sequences, around 36% of them singletons. Study-level findings and limits: Compared with controls, patients had more of 4 to 6 TRBV segments, including TRBV5-6, TRBV5-1 and TRBV20-1. Significantly lower normalized Chao1 diversity was seen in multiple sclerosis patients than in controls.

The V gene lost 0 bases and the J gene lost 1 base, with 6 bases spanning the gap. CDR1 is MGHRA and CDR2 is YSYEKL in the germline V gene. CDR3 length: 14 amino acids. This receptor was taken from a girl aged 2-17 years with multiple sclerosis. V and J are TRBV4-1 and TRBJ1-1; no reliable D call. The sample consisted of blood. Written as DNA, the CDR3 is TGCGCCAGCAGCCAAGATGCTAGGAACACTGAAGCTTTCTTT. It is translated as CASSQDARNTEAFF.